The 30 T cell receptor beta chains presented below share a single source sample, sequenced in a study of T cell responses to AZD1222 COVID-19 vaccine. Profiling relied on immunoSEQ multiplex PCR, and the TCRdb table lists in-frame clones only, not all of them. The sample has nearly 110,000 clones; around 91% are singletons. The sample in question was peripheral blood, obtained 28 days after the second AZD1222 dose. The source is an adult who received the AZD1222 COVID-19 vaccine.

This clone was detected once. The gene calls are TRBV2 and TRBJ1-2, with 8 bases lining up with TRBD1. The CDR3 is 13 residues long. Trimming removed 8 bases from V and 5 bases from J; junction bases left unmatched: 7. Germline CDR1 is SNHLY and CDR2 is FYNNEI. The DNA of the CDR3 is TGTGCCAGCGAACCGGGACAGGAATATGGCTACACCTTC. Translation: CASEPGQEYGYTF.

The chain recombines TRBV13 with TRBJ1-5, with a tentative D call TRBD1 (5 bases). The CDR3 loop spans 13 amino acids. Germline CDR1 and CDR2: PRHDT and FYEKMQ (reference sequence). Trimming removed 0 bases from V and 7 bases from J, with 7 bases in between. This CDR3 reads CASSLGGRQPQHF. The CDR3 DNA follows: TGTGCCAGCAGCTTAGGGGGGCGGCAGCCCCAGCATTTT.

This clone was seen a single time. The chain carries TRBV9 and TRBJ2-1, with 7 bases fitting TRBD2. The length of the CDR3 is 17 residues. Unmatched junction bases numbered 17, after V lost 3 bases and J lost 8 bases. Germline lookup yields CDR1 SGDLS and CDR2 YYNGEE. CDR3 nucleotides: TGTGCCAGCAGCGCCCCCTTTGGCGGGGGAATACAATATGAGCAGTTCTTC. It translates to CASSAPFGGGIQYEQFF.

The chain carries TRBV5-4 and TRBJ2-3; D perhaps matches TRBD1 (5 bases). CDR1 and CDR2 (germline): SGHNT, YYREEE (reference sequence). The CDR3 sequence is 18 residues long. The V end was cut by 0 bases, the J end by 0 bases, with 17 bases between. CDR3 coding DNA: TGTGCCAGCAGCTTGGGACAGATAGTAGACTCTAGCACAGATACGCAGTATTTT. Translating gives CASSLGQIVDSSTDTQYF.

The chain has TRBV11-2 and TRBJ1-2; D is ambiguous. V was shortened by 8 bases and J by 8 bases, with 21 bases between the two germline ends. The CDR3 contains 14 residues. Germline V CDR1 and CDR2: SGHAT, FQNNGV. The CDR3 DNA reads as TGTGCCAGCGGAGCGGGCCTCCGCCCCGGGGGCTACACCTTC. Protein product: CASGAGLRPGGYTF.

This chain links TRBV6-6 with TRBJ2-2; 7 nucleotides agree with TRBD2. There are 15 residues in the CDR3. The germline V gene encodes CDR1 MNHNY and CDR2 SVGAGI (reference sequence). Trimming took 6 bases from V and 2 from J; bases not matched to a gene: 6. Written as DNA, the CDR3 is TGTGCCAGCAGACGGACTAGTCTCAACACCGGGGAGCTGTTTTTT. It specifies CASRRTSLNTGELFF.

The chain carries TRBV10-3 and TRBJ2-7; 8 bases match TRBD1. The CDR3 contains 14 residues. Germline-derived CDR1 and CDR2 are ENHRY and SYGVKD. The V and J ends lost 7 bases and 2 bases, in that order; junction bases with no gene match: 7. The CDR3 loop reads CAINFGQGAYEQYF. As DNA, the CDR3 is TGTGCCATCAATTTCGGACAGGGAGCCTACGAGCAGTACTTC.

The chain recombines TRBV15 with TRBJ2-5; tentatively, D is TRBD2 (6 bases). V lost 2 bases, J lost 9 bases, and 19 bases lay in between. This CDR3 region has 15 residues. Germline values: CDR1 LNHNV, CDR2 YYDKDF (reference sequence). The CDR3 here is CATSRSGTDGRAQYF. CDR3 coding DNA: TGTGCCACCAGCAGATCTGGGACTGACGGTAGGGCCCAGTACTTC.

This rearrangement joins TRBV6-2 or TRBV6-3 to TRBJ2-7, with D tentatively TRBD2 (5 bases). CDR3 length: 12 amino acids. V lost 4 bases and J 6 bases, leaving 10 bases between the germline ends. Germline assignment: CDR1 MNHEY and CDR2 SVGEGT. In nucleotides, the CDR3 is TGTGCCAGCAGTTTTTTGAGGGTCGAGCAGTACTTC. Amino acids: CASSFLRVEQYF.

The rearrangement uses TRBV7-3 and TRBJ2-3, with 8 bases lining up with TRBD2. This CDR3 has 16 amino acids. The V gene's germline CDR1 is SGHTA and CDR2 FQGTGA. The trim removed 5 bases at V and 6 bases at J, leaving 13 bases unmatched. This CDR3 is CASSRLVAGGEDTQYF. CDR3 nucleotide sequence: TGTGCCAGCAGCCGGTTGGTGGCGGGGGGAGAGGATACGCAGTATTTT.

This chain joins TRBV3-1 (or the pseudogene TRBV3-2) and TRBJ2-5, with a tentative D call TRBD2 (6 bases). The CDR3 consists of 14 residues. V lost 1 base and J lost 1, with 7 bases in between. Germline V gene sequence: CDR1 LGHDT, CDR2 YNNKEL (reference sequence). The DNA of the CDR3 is TGTGCCAGCAGCCAAGGGACTATCCAAGAGACCCAGTACTTC. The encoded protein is CASSQGTIQETQYF.

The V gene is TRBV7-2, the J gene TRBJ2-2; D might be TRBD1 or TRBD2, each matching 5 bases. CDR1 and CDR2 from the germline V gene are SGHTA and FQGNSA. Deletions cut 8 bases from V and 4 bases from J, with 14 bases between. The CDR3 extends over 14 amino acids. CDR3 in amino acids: CASPRDAATGELFF. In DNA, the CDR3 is TGTGCCAGCCCCAGGGACGCGGCCACCGGGGAGCTGTTTTTT.

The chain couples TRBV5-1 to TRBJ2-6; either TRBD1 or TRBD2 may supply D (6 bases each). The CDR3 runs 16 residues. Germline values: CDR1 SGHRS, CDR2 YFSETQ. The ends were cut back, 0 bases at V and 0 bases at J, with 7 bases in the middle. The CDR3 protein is CASSLGGASGANVLTF. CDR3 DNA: TGCGCCAGCAGCTTGGGGGGGGCCTCTGGGGCCAACGTCCTGACTTTC. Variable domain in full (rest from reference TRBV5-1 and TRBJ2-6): KAGVTQTPRYLIKTRGQQVTLSCSPISGHRSVSWYQQTPGQGLQFLFEYFSETQRNKGNFPGRFSGRQFSNSRSEMNVSTLELGDSALYLCASSLGGASGANVLTFGAGSRLTVL.

The CDR3 is CASSLGAFSSGGSNEQFF. In DNA form, the CDR3 reads TGTGCCAGCAGCTTAGGGGCCTTTTCTAGCGGGGGGAGCAATGAGCAGTTCTTC. V is TRBV7-3 and J is TRBJ2-1; 11 positions agree with TRBD2. The trim removed 2 bases at V and 6 bases at J, leaving 12 bases unmatched. CDR1 and CDR2 (germline): SGHTA, FQGTGA. The CDR3 covers 18 residues.

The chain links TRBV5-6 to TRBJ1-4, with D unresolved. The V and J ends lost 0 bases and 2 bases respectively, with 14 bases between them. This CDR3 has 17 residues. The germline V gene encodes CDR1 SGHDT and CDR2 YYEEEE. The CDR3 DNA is TGTGCCAGCAGCTTGGTGCTTTCTTTGGGGACTAATGAAAAACTGTTTTTT. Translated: CASSLVLSLGTNEKLFF.

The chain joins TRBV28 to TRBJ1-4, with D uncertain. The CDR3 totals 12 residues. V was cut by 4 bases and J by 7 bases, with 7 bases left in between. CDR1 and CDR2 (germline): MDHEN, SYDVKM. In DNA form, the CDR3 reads TGTGCCAGCAGTTCCCTCCCTGAAAAACTGTTTTTT. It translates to CASSSLPEKLFF.

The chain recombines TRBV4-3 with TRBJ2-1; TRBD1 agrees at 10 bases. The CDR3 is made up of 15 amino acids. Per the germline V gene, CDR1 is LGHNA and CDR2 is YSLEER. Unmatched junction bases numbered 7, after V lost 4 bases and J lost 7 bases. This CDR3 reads CASSLDRGRGNEQFF. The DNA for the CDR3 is TGCGCCAGCAGCCTCGACAGGGGGCGCGGGAATGAGCAGTTCTTC.

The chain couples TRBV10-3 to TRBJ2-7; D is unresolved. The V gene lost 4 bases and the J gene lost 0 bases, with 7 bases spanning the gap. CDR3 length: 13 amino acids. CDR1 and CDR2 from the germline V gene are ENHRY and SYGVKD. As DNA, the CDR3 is TGTGCCATCAGTGCCCAGAGCTCCTACGAGCAGTACTTC. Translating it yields CAISAQSSYEQYF.

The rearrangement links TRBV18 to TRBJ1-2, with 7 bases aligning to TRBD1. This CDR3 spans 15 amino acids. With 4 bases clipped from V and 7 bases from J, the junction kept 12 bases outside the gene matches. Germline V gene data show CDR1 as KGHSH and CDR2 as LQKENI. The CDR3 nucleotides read TGTGCCAGCTCACGGACCGGGACAGATGCCTCTGGCTACACCTTC. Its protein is CASSRTGTDASGYTF.

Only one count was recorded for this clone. The CDR3 loop reads CASSYLETGGYTF. CDR3 coding DNA: TGTGCCAGCAGTTACCTCGAGACGGGTGGCTACACCTTC. This chain uses TRBV6-2 or TRBV6-3 with TRBJ1-2; D unclear. This CDR3 region has 13 residues. CDR1 and CDR2 (germline): MNHEY, SVGEGT. The germline V and J ends were trimmed by 2 bases and 7 bases, with 11 bases remaining between them.

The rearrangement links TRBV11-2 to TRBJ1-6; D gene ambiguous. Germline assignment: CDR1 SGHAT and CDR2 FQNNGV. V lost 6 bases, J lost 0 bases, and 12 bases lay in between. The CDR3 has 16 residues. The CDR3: CASSPAGSSYNSPLHF. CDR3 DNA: TGTGCCAGCAGTCCCGCGGGGAGCTCCTATAATTCACCCCTCCACTTT.

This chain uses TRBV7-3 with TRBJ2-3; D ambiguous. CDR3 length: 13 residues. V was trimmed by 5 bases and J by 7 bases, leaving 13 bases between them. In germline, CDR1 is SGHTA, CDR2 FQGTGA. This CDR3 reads CASSPAPGNTQYF. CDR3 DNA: TGTGCCAGCAGCCCCGCCCCTGGGAATACGCAGTATTTT. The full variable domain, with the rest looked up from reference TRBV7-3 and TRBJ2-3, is GAGVSQTPSNKVTEKGKYVELRCDPISGHTALYWYRQSLGQGPEFLIYFQGTGAADDSGLPNDRFFAVRPEGSVSTLKIQRTERGDSAVYLCASSPAPGNTQYFGPGTRLTVL.

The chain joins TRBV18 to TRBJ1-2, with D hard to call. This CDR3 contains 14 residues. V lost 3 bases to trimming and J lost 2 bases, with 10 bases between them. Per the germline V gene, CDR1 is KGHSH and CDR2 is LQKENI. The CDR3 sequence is CASSPGLLNYGYTF. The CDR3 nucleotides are TGTGCCAGCTCACCCGGACTATTGAACTATGGCTACACCTTC.

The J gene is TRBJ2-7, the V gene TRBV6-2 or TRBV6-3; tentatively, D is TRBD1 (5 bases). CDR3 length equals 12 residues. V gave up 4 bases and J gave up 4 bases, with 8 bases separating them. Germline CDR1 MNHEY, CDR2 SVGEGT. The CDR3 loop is CASSSQGYEQYF. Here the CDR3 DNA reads TGTGCCAGCAGTTCCCAGGGTTACGAGCAGTACTTC.

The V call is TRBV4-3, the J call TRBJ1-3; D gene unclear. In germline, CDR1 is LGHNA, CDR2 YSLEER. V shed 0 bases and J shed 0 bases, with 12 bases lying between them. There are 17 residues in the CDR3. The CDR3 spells CASSQESSRFSGNTIYF. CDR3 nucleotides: TGCGCCAGCAGCCAAGAAAGTTCGAGGTTCTCTGGAAACACCATATATTTT.

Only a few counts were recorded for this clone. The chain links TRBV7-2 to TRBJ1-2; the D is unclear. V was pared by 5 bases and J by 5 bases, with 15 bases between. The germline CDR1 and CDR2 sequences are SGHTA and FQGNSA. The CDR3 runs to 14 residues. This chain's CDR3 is CASSPGMVEYGYTF. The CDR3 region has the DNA TGTGCCAGCAGCCCGGGAATGGTTGAGTATGGCTACACCTTC. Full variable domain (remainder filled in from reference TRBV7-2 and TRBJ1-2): GAGVSQSPSNKVTEKGKDVELRCDPISGHTALYWYRQSLGQGLEFLIYFQGNSAPDKSGLPSDRFSAERTGGSVSTLTIQRTQQEDSAVYLCASSPGMVEYGYTFGSGTRLTVV.

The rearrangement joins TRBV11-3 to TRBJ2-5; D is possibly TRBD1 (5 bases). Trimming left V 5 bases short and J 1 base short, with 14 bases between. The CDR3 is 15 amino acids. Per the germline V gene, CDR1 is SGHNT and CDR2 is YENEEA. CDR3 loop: CASSQTIDSQETQYF. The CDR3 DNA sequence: TGTGCCAGCAGCCAAACTATTGACAGCCAAGAGACCCAGTACTTC.

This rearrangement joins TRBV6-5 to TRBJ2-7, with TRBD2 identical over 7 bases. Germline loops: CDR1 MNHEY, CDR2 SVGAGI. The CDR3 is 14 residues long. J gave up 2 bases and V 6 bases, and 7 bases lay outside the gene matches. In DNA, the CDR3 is TGTGCCAGCAGGGGACGGGGGGAAGCCTACGAGCAGTACTTC. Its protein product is CASRGRGEAYEQYF.

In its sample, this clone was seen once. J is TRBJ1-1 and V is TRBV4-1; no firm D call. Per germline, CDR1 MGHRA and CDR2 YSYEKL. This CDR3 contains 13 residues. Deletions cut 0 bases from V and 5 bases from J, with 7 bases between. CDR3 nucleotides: TGCGCCAGCAGCCAAGATGGCCGGACTGAAGCTTTCTTT. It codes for CASSQDGRTEAFF.

CDR3 loop: CASRGGDYGYTF. The CDR3 DNA reads TGTGCCAGCAGAGGGGGGGACTATGGCTACACCTTC. The rearrangement uses TRBV9 and TRBJ1-2; possibly TRBD1 for D (6 bases). Trimming took 5 bases from V and 3 from J, leaving 8 bases between them. CDR3 length: 12 amino acids. Per germline, CDR1 SGDLS and CDR2 YYNGEE.